The rows below give T cell receptor beta chains drawn from one sample of a study of Graves' ophthalmopathy and Graves' hyperthyroidism. TCRdb re-derived calls from the multiplex PCR reads in MiXCR, one entry per CDR3 protein. The table lists about 380,000 distinct CDR3 sequences, roughly 14% of them singletons, with approximately 7% in the top ten. The specimen sequenced was peripheral blood. These receptors were collected from a woman younger than 30 with stable Graves' hyperthyroidism. Each CDR3 is given with its conserved first and last residue.

j_call	cdr3_length	v_call	cdr3_aa
TRBJ1-1	13	TRBV7-3	CASSFTGAPEAFF
TRBJ1-1	15	TRBV7-3	CASSYTLQGGTEAFF
TRBJ1-2	13	TRBV7-9	CASTSGTNYGYTF
TRBJ2-4	17	TRBV2	CASTTPGQGVAKNIQYF
TRBJ2-5	16	TRBV7-9	CASSSDRKTLQETQYF
TRBJ1-6	15	TRBV4-2	CASSQDLGVNSPLHF
TRBJ2-7	14	TRBV6-5	CASSYSGTEYEQYF
TRBJ1-5	14	TRBV11-2	CASSPDKASGAQHF
TRBJ1-2	16	TRBV6-5	CASSYPPQGPVDGYTF
TRBJ2-7	15	TRBV19	CASSIDQGASYEQYF
TRBJ1-1	15	TRBV15	CATSRAVTGGTEAFF
TRBJ1-2	15	TRBV5-1	CASSTEAKGNYGYTF